This T cell receptor (beta chain) was sequenced in a study of T cell responses to AZD1222 COVID-19 vaccine. General study results and limits: The study reported that nearly half of spike-specific TCRs target unmutated variant regions. Spike-specific TCR breadth rose after two AZD1222 doses, and depth rose as well. Clonal diversity was possibly underestimated; the donors were predominantly white British and more often female. Spike was spanned by vaccine-associated CD4 TCRs, which were dominant at 160-218 and 743-854.

Assay: immunoSEQ multiplex PCR; the TCRdb copy retains only in-frame clones and omits some. The sample has some 16,000 clones, over 60% seen once. For this clone: Its antigen is unknown.

In germline, CDR1 is KGHSH, CDR2 LQKENI. The CDR3 covers 15 residues. The ends lost 5 bases at V and 1 base at J; junction bases unmatched: 2. The TCR comes from an adult who received the AZD1222 COVID-19 vaccine. The specimen was peripheral blood, collected 28 days after the second AZD1222 dose. The V and J genes are TRBV18 and TRBJ2-7; 13 positions match TRBD2. Here the CDR3 DNA reads TGTGCCAGCTCAATGACTAGCGGGGGGTCCTACGAGCAGTACTTC. Encoded protein: CASSMTSGGSYEQYF.